These T cell receptor beta chains were read from a single sample in a study of T cell clonotyping in hematopoietic cell transplantation. The assay was immunoSEQ multiplex PCR, and TCRdb's table has in-frame clones only and misses some. The sample lists roughly 3,000 clones; about 83% were seen once. The input for sequencing was PBMCs, taken 180 days after allogeneic stem cell transplant. These receptors originate from a female patient aged 40 to 55 who had an allogeneic stem cell transplant from a related donor, so T cells may come from the graft donor. Some clones in this sample may be carry-over from other donors' samples. Each CDR3 is given with its conserved first and last residue.

v_gene	j_gene	CDR3aa
TRBV19	TRBJ2-7	CASSRGVEQYF
TRBV7-8	TRBJ1-4	CASSQGVEKLFF
TRBV25-1	TRBJ1-2	CASSEGGDYIYGYTF
TRBV2	TRBJ2-3	CASSEAWGLAGENTQYF
TRBV7-2	TRBJ2-3	CASSFSGRQGTDTQYF
TRBV5-1	TRBJ2-1	CASSLVSSSYNEQFF
TRBV7-8	TRBJ1-1	CASTQNWDTEAFF
TRBV5-4	TRBJ1-5	CASSALGVNQPQHF
TRBV5-4	TRBJ2-3	CASSLGQGLPDTQYF
TRBV19	TRBJ2-7	CASSIDLSSGRIEQYF
TRBV30	TRBJ2-7	CACRILRWGQRDEQYF
TRBV6-1	TRBJ1-5	CASSEGTKQPQHF
TRBV28	TRBJ1-1	CASNWGGGVTEAFF
TRBV5-6	TRBJ2-5	CASRDTLQETQYF
TRBV11-3	TRBJ2-2	CASSVGGRASTGELFF
TRBV18	TRBJ2-5	CASSPGKETQYF
TRBV5-4	TRBJ2-3	CASIPRPGLATDTQYF
TRBV6-4	TRBJ2-2	CASSDSFGTGVTGELFF
TRBV6-5	TRBJ2-1	CASRPDDRNEQFF
TRBV4-3	TRBJ2-1	CASSGTGLDDDEQFF
TRBV5-1	TRBJ2-7	CASSLTGTYEQYF
TRBV7-8	TRBJ1-3	CASSFGDGSGNTIYF
TRBV7-2	TRBJ2-7	CASSSDNPLREQYF
TRBV7-3	TRBJ2-1	CASSLGPGSYNEQFF
TRBV11-3	TRBJ2-3	CASSSHTDTQYF
TRBV2	TRBJ2-3	CASRKRWDTQYF
TRBV14	TRBJ1-2	CASSQVETGGYTF
TRBV6-5	TRBJ1-5	CASRARLNQPQHF
TRBV27	TRBJ2-7	CASSPQTGTFYEQYF
TRBV18	TRBJ2-3	CASSLTSGTDTQYF
TRBV30	TRBJ1-1	CAWTRTMNTEAFF
TRBV11-2	TRBJ2-7	CASSLAGGTYEQYF
TRBV6-1	TRBJ2-7	CASKVIRGTLEQYF
TRBV6-5	TRBJ1-5	CASSYSSHQNQPQHF
TRBV9	TRBJ2-7	CASGTGHYEQYF
TRBV11-2	TRBJ2-7	CASSLDSYEQYF
TRBV30	TRBJ1-5	CAWSQGFNQPQHF
TRBV11-3	TRBJ2-3	CASSLELAATDTQYF
TRBV6-6	TRBJ2-7	CASGGYGHYEQYF
TRBV6-5	TRBJ2-5	CASSAYRGSKETQYF
TRBV9	TRBJ1-1	CASSVDGTAGGAEAFF
TRBV10-3	TRBJ2-3	CAISGTGTSEPSSTDTQYF
TRBV10-3	TRBJ2-3	CASGTDTQYF
TRBV6-6	TRBJ1-5	CASSRIQGAHQPQHF
TRBV7-2	TRBJ2-7	CASSRQLLYEQYF
TRBV2	TRBJ1-5	CASSRDRHQPQHF
TRBV6-5	TRBJ2-7	CASIETSGEQYF
TRBV13	TRBJ2-1	CASTGTSGINEQFF
TRBV4-1	TRBJ2-7	CASSLRGDGTPYEQYF
TRBV6-1	TRBJ2-2	CASSEAAMGTGELFF
TRBV29-1	TRBJ2-7	CSVEDGMSFREQYF
TRBV27	TRBJ1-5	CASSLSRQGNQPQHF
TRBV5-1	TRBJ2-3	CASSLGAADTQYF
TRBV29-1	TRBJ2-5	CSVEGVAREWETQYF
TRBV10-3	TRBJ2-4	CAISRDTLWNIQYF
TRBV2	TRBJ2-3	CANRDRGSTDTQYF
TRBV7-6	TRBJ2-3	CASSLGSVDTQYF